Sequencing of this T cell receptor beta chain was carried out in a study of T cells in Graves' hyperthyroidism and ophthalmopathy. The CDR3 regions of TCR beta were amplified from RNA transcripts. Researchers ran a first-round RT-PCR on the TCR CDR3 using the HTBI primer set. TCRdb processed the multiplex PCR reads anew with MiXCR; each CDR3 protein has one entry. Of about 640,000 distinct CDR3 sequences in the sample, more than 12% were seen once. Germline V gives CDR1 MNHEY, CDR2 SMNVEV (reference sequence). The length of the CDR3 is 13 residues. Trimming removed 5 bases at V and 4 bases at J, with 8 bases between. Patients were excluded for uncontrolled infection, other autoimmune disease, pregnancy or lactation. The authors took PBMCs from roughly 9.7 ml fresh peripheral blood. There are a few counts of this clonotype.

Sequencing was done on a sample of blood. This sequence originates from a woman aged 50 to 60 with Graves' ophthalmopathy. The chain links TRBV27 to TRBJ2-2, with no clear D. The CDR3 DNA follows: TGTGCCAGCAGTCCCCGGACCACCGGGGAGCTGTTTTTT. Translating it yields CASSPRTTGELFF.